The 4 T cell receptor beta chains reported below all come from one sample, sequenced in a study of tumor and adjacent non-tumor tissue in lung cancer. Three rounds of nested PCR, following a modified ARM-PCR protocol, produced the TCRbeta library. TCRdb analysed the multiplex PCR reads with MiXCR anew, one entry per CDR3 protein. The sample carries 81,000 or so distinct CDR3 sequences, about 82% recorded once. This sample's RNA came from whole unsorted tissue. This non-tumor lung sample came from over 3 cm beyond the tumor edge. Sequencing input: distant non-tumor lung tissue. These receptors were obtained from a man in his sixties with non-small cell lung cancer.

As for this clonotype: The junction does not match germline at one end; this may be a read error. DNA for the CDR3: TGTGCCAGCAGAGGCAACTCCCACGAGCAGTACTTC. Its protein is CASRGNSHEQYF. V is TRBV6-2 or TRBV6-3 and J is TRBJ2-7; D is uncertain. The CDR3 is made up of 12 amino acids. CDR1 is MNHEY, CDR2 SVGEGT, per germline.

This chain links TRBV12-3 or TRBV12-4 with TRBJ1-1, with 7 bases lining up with TRBD1. The CDR3 loop spans 14 amino acids. J was trimmed by 5 bases and V by 7 bases; bases with no gene match: 10. This CDR3 is CASTTGECWTEAFF. In nucleotides, the CDR3 is TGTGCCAGCACCACAGGGGAGTGCTGGACTGAAGCTTTCTTT.

This clonotype has more than one count but fewer than ten. This may stem from a read error, because a much larger clone lies one nucleotide away. The chain carries TRBV12-3 or TRBV12-4 and TRBJ2-7, with D possibly being TRBD1 (9 bases). This CDR3 contains 17 residues. This CDR3 reads CTSSSIAGTGRAYEQYF. The CDR3 region has the DNA TGTACCAGCAGTTCAATAGCGGGGACAGGGAGGGCATACGAGCAGTACTTC.

As regards this clonotype: This may be a read error, as it is one base from a much larger clone. The chain carries TRBV20-1 and TRBJ2-5, with 9 nucleotides matching TRBD2. This CDR3 contains 17 residues. Germline CDR1 DFQATT, CDR2 SNEGSKA (reference sequence). V shed 2 bases, J shed 5 bases, and the junction held 15 bases outside the gene matches. The CDR3 reads CSARWEGAGGPSETQYF. CDR3 sequence (DNA): TGCAGTGCTAGATGGGAGGGCGCGGGAGGGCCCTCGGAGACCCAGTACTTC.